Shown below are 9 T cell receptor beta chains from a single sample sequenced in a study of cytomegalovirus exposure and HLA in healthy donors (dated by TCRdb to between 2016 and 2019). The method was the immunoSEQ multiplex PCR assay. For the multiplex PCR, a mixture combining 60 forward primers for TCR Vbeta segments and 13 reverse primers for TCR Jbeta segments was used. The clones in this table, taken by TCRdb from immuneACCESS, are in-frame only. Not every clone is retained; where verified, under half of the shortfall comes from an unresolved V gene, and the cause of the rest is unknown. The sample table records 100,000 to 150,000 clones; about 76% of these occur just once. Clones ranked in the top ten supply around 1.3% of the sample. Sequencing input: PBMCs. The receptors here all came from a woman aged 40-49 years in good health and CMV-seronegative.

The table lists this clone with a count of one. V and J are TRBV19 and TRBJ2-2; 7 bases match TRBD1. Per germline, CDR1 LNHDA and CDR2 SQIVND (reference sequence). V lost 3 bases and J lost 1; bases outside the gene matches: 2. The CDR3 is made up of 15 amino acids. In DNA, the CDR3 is TGTGCCAGTAGTATTTGGACAGGGAACACCGGGGAGCTGTTTTTT. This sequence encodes CASSIWTGNTGELFF.

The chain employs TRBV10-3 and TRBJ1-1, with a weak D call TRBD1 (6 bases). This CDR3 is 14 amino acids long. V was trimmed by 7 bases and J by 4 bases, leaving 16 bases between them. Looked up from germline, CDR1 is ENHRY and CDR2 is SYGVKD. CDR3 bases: TGTGCCATCACTCGACAGGAATGGAGCACTGAAGCTTTCTTT. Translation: CAITRQEWSTEAFF.

This CDR3 is CASSPSFRTETLNGYTF. CDR3 DNA sequence: TGCGCCAGCAGCCCCTCTTTCCGGACAGAGACCCTAAATGGCTACACCTTC. The rearrangement uses TRBV4-1 and TRBJ1-2, with D perhaps TRBD1 (6 bases). Germline V gene sequence: CDR1 MGHRA, CDR2 YSYEKL. The CDR3 contains 17 residues. Deletions cut 4 bases from V and 6 bases from J, with 24 bases between.

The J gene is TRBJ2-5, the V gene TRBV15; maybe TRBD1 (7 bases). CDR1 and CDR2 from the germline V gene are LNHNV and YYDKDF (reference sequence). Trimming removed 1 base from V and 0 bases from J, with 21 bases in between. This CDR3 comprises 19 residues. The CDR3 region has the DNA TGTGCCACCAGCAGAGCCACAGGGGCGGGATGGGGGTACCAAGAGACCCAGTACTTC. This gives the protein CATSRATGAGWGYQETQYF.

CDR3 protein: CASSGSGASYGYTF. CDR3 in DNA: TGCGCCAGCAGCGGTTCTGGGGCTAGCTATGGCTACACCTTC. This sequence joins TRBV5-1 and TRBJ1-2; perhaps TRBD1 as D (5 bases). V was pared by 4 bases and J by 4 bases, with 14 bases between. Germline CDR1 and CDR2: SGHRS and YFSETQ. The CDR3 extends over 14 amino acids.

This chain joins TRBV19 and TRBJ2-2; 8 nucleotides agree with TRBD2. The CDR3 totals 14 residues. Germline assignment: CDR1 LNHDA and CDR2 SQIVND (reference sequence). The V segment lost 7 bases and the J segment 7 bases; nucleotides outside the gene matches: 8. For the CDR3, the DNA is TGTGCCAGTACGCCCGGGACTAGGGGCGGGGAGCTGTTTTTT. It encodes CASTPGTRGGELFF.

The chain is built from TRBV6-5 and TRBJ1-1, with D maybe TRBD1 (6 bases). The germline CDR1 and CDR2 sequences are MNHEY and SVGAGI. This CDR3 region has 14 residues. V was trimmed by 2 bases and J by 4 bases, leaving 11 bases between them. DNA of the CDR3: TGTGCCAGCAGTTACCGAGGGGGTAGCACTGAAGCTTTCTTT. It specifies CASSYRGGSTEAFF.

CDR3 nucleotides: TGTGCCAGCAGGGTCGGTATCTCTGGAAACACCATATATTTT. The encoded protein is CASRVGISGNTIYF. V usage is TRBV6-5 and J usage is TRBJ1-3; D uncertain. This CDR3 comprises 14 residues. V was clipped by 6 bases and J by 0 bases, with 9 bases between them. Germline-derived CDR1 and CDR2 are MNHEY and SVGAGI.

This CDR3 is CASSPGGSGTRGYGYTF. The DNA of the CDR3 is TGTGCCAGCAGCCCCGGGGGATCAGGGACTCGTGGCTATGGCTACACCTTC. The V call is TRBV5-6, the J call TRBJ1-2, with a possible D match to TRBD1 (5 bases). V was shortened by 4 bases and J by 4 bases, with 23 bases between the two germline ends. There are 17 residues in the CDR3. Germline values: CDR1 SGHDT, CDR2 YYEEEE. Looking up the rest from reference TRBV5-6 and TRBJ1-2 gives the full variable domain: DAGVTQSPTHLIKTRGQQVTLRCSPKSGHDTVSWYQQALGQGPQFIFQYYEEEERQRGNFPDRFSGHQFPNYSSELNVNALLLGDSALYLCASSPGGSGTRGYGYTFGSGTRLTVV.